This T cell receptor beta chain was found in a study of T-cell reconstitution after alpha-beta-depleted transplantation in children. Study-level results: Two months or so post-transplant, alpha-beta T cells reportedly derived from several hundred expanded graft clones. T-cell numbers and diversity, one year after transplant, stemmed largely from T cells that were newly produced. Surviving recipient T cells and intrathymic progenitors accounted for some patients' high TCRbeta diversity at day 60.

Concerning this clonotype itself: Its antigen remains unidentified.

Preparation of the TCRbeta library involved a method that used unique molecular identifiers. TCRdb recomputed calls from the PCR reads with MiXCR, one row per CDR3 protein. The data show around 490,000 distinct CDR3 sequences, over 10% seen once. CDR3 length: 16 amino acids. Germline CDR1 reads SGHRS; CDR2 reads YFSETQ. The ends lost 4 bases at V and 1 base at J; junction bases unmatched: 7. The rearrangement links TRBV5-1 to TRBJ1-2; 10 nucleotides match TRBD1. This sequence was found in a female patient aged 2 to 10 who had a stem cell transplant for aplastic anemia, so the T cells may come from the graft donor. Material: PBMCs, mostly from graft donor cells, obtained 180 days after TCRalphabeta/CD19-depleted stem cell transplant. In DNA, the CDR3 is TGCGCCAGCAGCGTATCCGGGACAGGGGTTAACTATGGCTACACCTTC. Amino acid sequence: CASSVSGTGVNYGYTF.